This record covers a single T cell receptor beta chain. V was clipped by 3 bases and J by 10 bases, with 8 bases between them. Germline V gene sequence: CDR1 KGHSH, CDR2 LQKENI. The CDR3 sequence is 11 residues long. TCRdb's copy holds only in-frame clones and misses some; the assay was immunoSEQ multiplex PCR. The table has about 320,000 clones, 85% seen once. This sample stems from a study of blood T cell repertoires in COVID-19. Across the whole study: Samples came from the United States, Italy and Spain, spanning acute and convalescent COVID-19.

Sequenced material: peripheral blood. The V gene is TRBV18, the J gene TRBJ2-3; D gene ambiguous. The sequence was collected from a human donor in a cohort sampled during active COVID-19. The CDR3: CASSPPGAQYF. CDR3 in DNA: TGTGCCAGCTCACCCCCGGGTGCGCAGTATTTT.